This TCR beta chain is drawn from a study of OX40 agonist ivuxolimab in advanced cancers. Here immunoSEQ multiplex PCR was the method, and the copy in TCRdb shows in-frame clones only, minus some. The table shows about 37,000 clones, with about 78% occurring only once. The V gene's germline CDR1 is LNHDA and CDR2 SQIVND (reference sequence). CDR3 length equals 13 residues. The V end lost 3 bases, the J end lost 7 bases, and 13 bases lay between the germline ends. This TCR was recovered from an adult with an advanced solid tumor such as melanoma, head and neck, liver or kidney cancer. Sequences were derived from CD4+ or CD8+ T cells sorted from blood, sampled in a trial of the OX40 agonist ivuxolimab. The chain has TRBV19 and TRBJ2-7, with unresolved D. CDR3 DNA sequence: TGTGCCAGTAGTATCGTTACAACGTCGGAGCAGTACTTC. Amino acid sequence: CASSIVTTSEQYF.